This T cell receptor beta chain came from a study of CD8 T cells in ankylosing spondylitis. TCRdb re-analysed the 5' RACE reads in MiXCR, keeping a single row per CDR3 protein. The data hold around 300,000 distinct CDR3 sequences, with under 14% observed a single time. Germline loops: CDR1 ENHRY, CDR2 SYGVKD. The CDR3 has 13 amino acids. The trim removed 9 bases at V and 5 bases at J, leaving 8 bases unmatched. The sample taken for sequencing was blood, either unsorted or a sorted T cell fraction (not recorded which). This chain links TRBV10-3 with TRBJ2-3; 7 nucleotides match TRBD1. The TCR was taken from a female donor with ankylosing spondylitis or in good health (not recorded which). In DNA, the CDR3 is TGTGCCATTCGGGACAGCCGGATAGATACGCAGTATTTT. Translated, it gives CAIRDSRIDTQYF.